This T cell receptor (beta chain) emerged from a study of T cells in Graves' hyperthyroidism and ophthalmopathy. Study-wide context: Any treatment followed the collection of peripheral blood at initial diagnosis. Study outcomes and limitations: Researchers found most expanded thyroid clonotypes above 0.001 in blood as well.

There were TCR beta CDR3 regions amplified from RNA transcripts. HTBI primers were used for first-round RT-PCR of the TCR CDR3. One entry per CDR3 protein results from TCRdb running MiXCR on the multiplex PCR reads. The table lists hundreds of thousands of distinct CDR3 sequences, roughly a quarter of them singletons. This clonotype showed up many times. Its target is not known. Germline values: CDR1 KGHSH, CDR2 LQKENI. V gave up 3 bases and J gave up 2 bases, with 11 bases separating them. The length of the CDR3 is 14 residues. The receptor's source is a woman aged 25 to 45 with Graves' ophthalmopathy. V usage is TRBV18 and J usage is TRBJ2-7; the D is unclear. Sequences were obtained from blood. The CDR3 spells CASSPGLRTYEQYF. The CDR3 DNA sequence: TGTGCCAGCTCACCCGGGTTAAGGACCTACGAGCAGTACTTC.